The clone carrying this T cell receptor (beta chain) was detected only a few times. Its antigen is unknown. V lost 6 bases and J 4 bases, leaving 12 bases between the germline ends. Germline CDR1 reads DFQATT; CDR2 reads SNEGSKA (reference sequence). This CDR3 region has 12 residues. The data are from a study of blood T cells in healthy people across ages. Findings and limits, study-wide: Nothing was known about donor CMV status, and this possibly confounded expanded clonotype changes. TCR beta diversity per million T cells fell roughly linearly with age. With unsorted PBMCs, a conclusive comparison of naive versus antigen-experienced cells was not possible.

Sample donors were healthy Caucasian individuals that came from Russia, aged about 6 to 100. Primers used in a second PCR of roughly 7 to 11 cycles were a sample-barcoded 5' primer and a J-beta primer mix. TCRdb fed the 5' RACE reads into MiXCR, producing one record per CDR3 protein. The sample has 1.5 million to 2 million distinct CDR3 sequences, about 35% seen once. The clonotype was recovered from a woman aged 30 to 39 in good health. The chain has TRBV20-1 and TRBJ2-5; D unresolved. Input material: blood. CDR3 sequence reads: CSAVIVGETQYF. CDR3 bases: TGCAGTGCCGTGATTGTGGGAGAGACCCAGTACTTC.